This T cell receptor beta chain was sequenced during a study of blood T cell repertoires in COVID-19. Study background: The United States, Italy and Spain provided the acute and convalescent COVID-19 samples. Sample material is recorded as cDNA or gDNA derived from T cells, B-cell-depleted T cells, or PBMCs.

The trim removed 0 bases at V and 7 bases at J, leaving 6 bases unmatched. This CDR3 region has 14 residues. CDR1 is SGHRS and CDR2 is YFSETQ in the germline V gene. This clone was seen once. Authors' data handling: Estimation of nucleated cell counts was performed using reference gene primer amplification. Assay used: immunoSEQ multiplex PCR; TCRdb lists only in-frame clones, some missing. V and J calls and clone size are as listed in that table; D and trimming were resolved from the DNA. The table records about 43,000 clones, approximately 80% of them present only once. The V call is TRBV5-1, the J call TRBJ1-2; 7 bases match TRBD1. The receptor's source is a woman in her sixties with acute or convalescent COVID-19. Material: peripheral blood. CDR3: CASSLGRGLSGYTF. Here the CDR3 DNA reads TGCGCCAGCAGCTTGGGGAGGGGGCTTAGTGGCTACACCTTC. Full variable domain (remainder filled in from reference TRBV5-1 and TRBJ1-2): KAGVTQTPRYLIKTRGQQVTLSCSPISGHRSVSWYQQTPGQGLQFLFEYFSETQRNKGNFPGRFSGRQFSNSRSEMNVSTLELGDSALYLCASSLGRGLSGYTFGSGTRLTVV.